These 20 T cell receptor beta chains share one sample of origin, sequenced in a study of T-cell reconstitution after alpha-beta-depleted transplantation in children. Unique molecular identifiers were incorporated during preparation of the TCRbeta library. TCRdb used MiXCR to reprocess the PCR reads, holding one entry per CDR3 protein. The repertoire holds roughly 220,000 distinct CDR3 sequences, with about 8.2% as singletons. The starting material was PBMCs, mostly from graft donor cells, obtained 360 days after TCRalphabeta/CD19-depleted stem cell transplant. All receptors derive from a male patient between 2 and 10 years old who had a stem cell transplant for acute myeloid leukemia, so the T cells may come from the graft donor.

This clonotype turned up a few times. The chain couples TRBV10-2 to TRBJ2-2, with D unclear. Looked up from germline, CDR1 is WSHSY and CDR2 is SAAADI. With 2 bases removed from V and 6 bases from J, the gap between germline ends came to 7 bases. CDR3 size: 13 residues. CDR3 nucleotide sequence: TGCGCCAGCAGTGAGGGTGCTTCCGGGGAGCTGTTTTTT. Translating gives CASSEGASGELFF.

In its sample, this clonotype was seen a few times. The chain uses TRBV12-5 and TRBJ2-7, with no clear D. The germline V and J ends were trimmed by 0 bases and 3 bases, with 6 bases remaining between them. The CDR3 is 13 amino acids. Germline values: CDR1 LGHNT, CDR2 FRNRAP. The CDR3 coding sequence is TGTGCTAGTGGTTTGGTACCCAGCTACGAGCAGTACTTC. Encoded protein: CASGLVPSYEQYF.

This chain connects TRBV4-1 to TRBJ2-1, with 14 nucleotides matching TRBD2. The length of the CDR3 is 16 residues. CDR1 MGHRA and CDR2 YSYEKL come from the germline V gene. Trimming removed 1 base from V and 8 bases from J; junction bases left unmatched: 4. CDR3 loop: CASSQVGLAGVYEQFF. The CDR3 DNA reads TGCGCCAGCAGCCAAGTGGGACTAGCGGGAGTATATGAGCAGTTCTTC.

The chain uses TRBV20-1 and TRBJ1-2, with 7 bases that match TRBD1. The CDR3 contains 11 residues. V lost 5 bases and J lost 8; bases outside the gene matches: 5. Germline V lookup: CDR1 DFQATT, CDR2 SNEGSKA (reference sequence). The CDR3 spells CSAPRGNGYTF. The CDR3 DNA follows: TGCAGTGCTCCCAGGGGGAACGGCTACACCTTC.

In this sample, this clonotype turned up a few times. This rearrangement joins TRBV12-3 or TRBV12-4 to TRBJ2-4; 7 nucleotides agree with TRBD2. The junction had 8 bases not matched to a gene; V was cut back by 0 bases and J by 0 bases. The CDR3 runs to 18 residues. The CDR3 sequence is CASSLARERPLAKNIQYF. DNA of the CDR3: TGTGCCAGCAGTTTAGCGCGGGAGCGGCCATTAGCCAAAAACATTCAGTACTTC.

The rearrangement uses TRBV9 and TRBJ2-2; the D gene is possibly TRBD2 (6 bases). The germline V gene has CDR1 SGDLS and CDR2 YYNGEE. The CDR3 has 16 amino acids. V lost 3 bases, J lost 5 bases, and 17 bases lay in between. The CDR3 loop is CASSATSQRRTGELFF. As DNA, the CDR3 is TGTGCCAGCAGCGCAACTAGCCAACGGAGAACCGGGGAGCTGTTTTTT.

This clonotype was recorded at least ten times. This chain links TRBV7-2 with TRBJ2-5; D is unresolved. The V end was cut by 6 bases, the J end by 1 base, with 12 bases between. The CDR3 is made up of 14 amino acids. Per germline, CDR1 SGHTA and CDR2 FQGNSA. In DNA form, the CDR3 reads TGTGCCAGCAGTTCATCTGGGGTCCAAGAGACCCAGTACTTC. This codes for CASSSSGVQETQYF. The variable domain in full, with the rest retrieved from reference TRBV7-2 and TRBJ2-5, is GAGVSQSPSNKVTEKGKDVELRCDPISGHTALYWYRQSLGQGLEFLIYFQGNSAPDKSGLPSDRFSAERTGGSVSTLTIQRTQQEDSAVYLCASSSSGVQETQYFGPGTRLLVL.

This clonotype was seen ten or more times. The V gene is TRBV7-8, the J gene TRBJ1-2, with D perhaps TRBD1 (6 bases). The V end lost 1 base, the J end lost 4 bases, and 13 bases lay between the germline ends. The CDR3 extends over 15 amino acids. CDR1 SGHVS and CDR2 FQNEAQ come from the germline V gene. The CDR3 nucleotides are TGTGCCAGCAGCTTAGGGACAGCGTTCACCTATGGCTACACCTTC. It codes for CASSLGTAFTYGYTF.

This clonotype was counted only a few times. The chain combines TRBV12-3 or TRBV12-4 with TRBJ1-2, with a weak D call TRBD1 (5 bases). CDR3 length equals 13 residues. Trimming shortened V by 4 bases and J by 12 bases, and 18 bases separated the two germline ends. CDR3 DNA sequence: TGTGCCAGCAGTTCTTCCGCGGGGGGTGGTCACACCTTC. This translates into CASSSSAGGGHTF.

This clonotype was counted only a few times. This chain joins TRBV7-4 and TRBJ2-7; TRBD2 agrees at 9 bases. Trimming took 1 base from V and 2 from J; bases not matched to a gene: 6. This CDR3 is built from 16 residues. Per the germline V gene, CDR1 is SGHVT and CDR2 is SQSDAQ. The CDR3 DNA is TGTGCCAGCAGCTTAGGCCGACTAGCGGAGCCCTACGAGCAGTACTTC. Translating it yields CASSLGRLAEPYEQYF.

This clonotype was counted at least ten times. The rearrangement links TRBV5-1 to TRBJ2-2, with no clear D. CDR1 and CDR2 (germline): SGHRS, YFSETQ. CDR3 length: 15 amino acids. V was trimmed by 1 base and J by 1 base, leaving 8 bases between them. The CDR3: CASSLYGLNTGELFF. The CDR3 DNA is TGCGCCAGCAGCTTGTATGGGTTGAACACCGGGGAGCTGTTTTTT.

This clonotype has ten or more counts. The rearrangement joins TRBV20-1 to TRBJ2-7; no firm D call. The CDR3 covers 13 residues. The germline V gene encodes CDR1 DFQATT and CDR2 SNEGSKA (reference sequence). With 1 base removed from V and 2 bases from J, the gap between germline ends came to 9 bases. The CDR3 coding sequence is TGCAGTGCTAGAGGTCCCAGACCCTACGAGCAGTACTTC. Translation: CSARGPRPYEQYF.

This clonotype was counted at least ten times. V and J are TRBV12-3 or TRBV12-4 and TRBJ1-4, with 7 bases fitting TRBD1. V lost 5 bases and J lost 5; bases outside the gene matches: 5. This CDR3 has 14 amino acids. In DNA, the CDR3 is TGTGCCAGCAGTACCCAGGGGGGGAATGAAAAACTGTTTTTT. Translated: CASSTQGGNEKLFF.

The chain carries TRBV6-2 or TRBV6-3 and TRBJ1-2, with no clear D. The CDR3 loop spans 10 amino acids. Germline lookup yields CDR1 MNHEY and CDR2 SVGEGT. Trimming took off 10 bases at V and 4 bases at J, with 7 bases between the two ends. The CDR3 loop is CATQFYGYTF. The DNA for the CDR3 is TGTGCCACCCAGTTCTATGGCTACACCTTC.

This clonotype has a count of ten or more. This chain joins TRBV25-1 and TRBJ2-7; no reliable D call. V lost 1 base to trimming and J lost 4 bases, with 8 bases between them. The germline V gene encodes CDR1 MGHDK and CDR2 SYGVNS. CDR3 length: 13 amino acids. CDR3 nucleotide sequence: TGTGCCAGCAGTGAATCGGGCAGATACGAGCAGTACTTC. Its protein product is CASSESGRYEQYF.

The chain employs TRBV20-1 and TRBJ2-3; maybe TRBD2 (6 bases). CDR1 and CDR2 (germline): DFQATT, SNEGSKA (reference sequence). Trimming stripped 1 base from V and 4 bases from J, with 15 bases between. This CDR3 has 15 residues. CDR3 DNA sequence: TGCAGTGCTAGAGGCATGCGGGGTTGGGCAGATACGCAGTATTTT. As protein: CSARGMRGWADTQYF.

The V call is TRBV7-3, the J call TRBJ2-1; the D gene is possibly TRBD2 (6 bases). Germline loops: CDR1 SGHTA, CDR2 FQGTGA. The CDR3 is 14 residues long. V was shortened by 5 bases and J by 2 bases, with 10 bases between the two germline ends. The CDR3 coding sequence is TGTGCCAGCAGCCGTAGCGGAACCTACAATGAGCAGTTCTTC. It specifies CASSRSGTYNEQFF.

This clonotype was observed many times. The chain carries TRBV5-1 and TRBJ2-5; tentative D call: TRBD1 (6 bases). Trimming cost V 4 bases and J 5 bases, with 12 bases left between them. From germline, CDR1 is SGHRS and CDR2 YFSETQ. This CDR3 contains 13 residues. CDR3 loop: CASSIGGEETQYF. CDR3 DNA: TGCGCCAGCAGCATAGGGGGAGAGGAGACCCAGTACTTC.

This clonotype has a count of ten or more. The V gene is TRBV2, the J gene TRBJ1-1; TRBD1 might be the D (5 bases). V shed 1 base and J shed 5 bases, with 5 bases lying between them. Germline values: CDR1 SNHLY, CDR2 FYNNEI. The CDR3 is 12 residues long. The CDR3 DNA reads TGTGCCAGCAGTGAAGGACAGACTGAAGCTTTCTTT. Encoded protein: CASSEGQTEAFF.

This clonotype was counted ten times or more. The J gene is TRBJ1-1, the V gene TRBV9; D gene ambiguous. CDR3 length: 13 amino acids. Trimming took off 3 bases at V and 0 bases at J, with 6 bases between the two ends. CDR1 SGDLS and CDR2 YYNGEE come from the germline V gene. The CDR3: CASSALMNTEAFF. In DNA form, the CDR3 reads TGTGCCAGCAGCGCACTAATGAACACTGAAGCTTTCTTT.